The clone carrying this T cell receptor beta chain was recorded a few times. The data derive from a study of control samples from healthy donors and cancer patients. The CDR3 is 16 amino acids. Germline V gene sequence: CDR1 SGHRS, CDR2 YFSETQ. Trimming removed 1 base at V and 1 base at J, with 9 bases between. Profiling relied on immunoSEQ multiplex PCR, and the TCRdb table lists in-frame clones only, not all of them. The data show about 1,800 clones, around 84% seen once. The source material was formalin-fixed, paraffin-embedded tissue. The chain links TRBV5-1 to TRBJ2-6; D unclear. This receptor was obtained from a female donor with lung cancer. The CDR3 here is CASSLPQVSGANVLTF. CDR3 DNA sequence: TGCGCCAGCAGCTTGCCTCAGGTTTCTGGGGCCAACGTCCTGACTTTC.